These T cell receptor beta chains were read from a single sample in a study of shared clonotypes between healthy human individuals. Clones were read by immunoSEQ multiplex PCR, and TCRdb kept only the in-frame ones, dropping some. The sample consists of approximately 100,000 clones, 55% to 70% of them appearing once. The sequenced sample consisted of memory CD8+ T cells sorted from blood. The receptors come from a woman aged 30 to 39 in good health. Both conserved end residues are part of each CDR3. D genes are given only for firm matches. Size is omitted from some rows. Given values are once, few, many or a class for expanded clones.

v_call: TRBV6-5
d_call: -
clone_size: -
cdr3_length: 13
cdr3_aa: CASSGVGTDTQYF

v_call: TRBV11-1
d_call: -
clone_size: -
cdr3_length: 13
cdr3_aa: CASSFTGIYGYTF

v_call: TRBV6-1
d_call: -
clone_size: -
cdr3_length: 13
cdr3_aa: CASSVSNSYEQYF

v_call: TRBV25-1
d_call: -
clone_size: -
cdr3_length: 17
cdr3_aa: CASSELSRHPSGNTIYF

v_call: TRBV2
d_call: TRBD1
clone_size: -
cdr3_length: 14
cdr3_aa: CASSGDRGHQPQHF

v_call: TRBV6-1
d_call: -
clone_size: -
cdr3_length: 14
cdr3_aa: CASSQGGAIDEQYF

v_call: TRBV7-9
d_call: -
clone_size: many
cdr3_length: 13
cdr3_aa: CASGGTSSYEQYF

v_call: TRBV7-9
d_call: -
clone_size: few
cdr3_length: 14
cdr3_aa: CASSLASYYNEQFF

v_call: TRBV11-3
d_call: TRBD1
clone_size: -
cdr3_length: 15
cdr3_aa: CASSQTGQLNTEAFF

v_call: TRBV2
d_call: -
clone_size: -
cdr3_length: 15
cdr3_aa: CASRITTASQETQYF

v_call: TRBV27
d_call: -
clone_size: -
cdr3_length: 17
cdr3_aa: CASSLYGGWWSNQPQHF

v_call: TRBV4-1
d_call: TRBD1
clone_size: -
cdr3_length: 18
cdr3_aa: CASSQGNFGTGLGEKLFF

v_call: TRBV4-2
d_call: -
clone_size: few
cdr3_length: 14
cdr3_aa: CASSLLATNEKLFF

v_call: TRBV4-2
d_call: -
clone_size: -
cdr3_length: 15
cdr3_aa: CASSQYEGTNYGYTF

v_call: TRBV6-1
d_call: -
clone_size: few
cdr3_length: 15
cdr3_aa: CASSEIQGMNTEAFF

v_call: TRBV28
d_call: TRBD2
clone_size: -
cdr3_length: 15
cdr3_aa: CASSLTSGSTDTQYF

v_call: TRBV29-1
d_call: TRBD2
clone_size: -
cdr3_length: 13
cdr3_aa: CSVRTSENYEQYF

v_call: TRBV7-9
d_call: TRBD2
clone_size: -
cdr3_length: 16
cdr3_aa: CASSSLAGGLFYEQFF

v_call: TRBV28
d_call: -
clone_size: -
cdr3_length: 14
cdr3_aa: CASTWRGPTDTQYF

v_call: TRBV5-1
d_call: -
clone_size: -
cdr3_length: 14
cdr3_aa: CASSLAGWQPEAFF

v_call: TRBV28
d_call: -
clone_size: -
cdr3_length: 15
cdr3_aa: CASSDAAWNYNEQFF

v_call: TRBV27
d_call: TRBD2
clone_size: -
cdr3_length: 17
cdr3_aa: CASSFKSGLRNTGELFF

v_call: TRBV25-1
d_call: TRBD2
clone_size: -
cdr3_length: 18
cdr3_aa: CASSAGGTSGPTGDTQYF

v_call: TRBV6-4
d_call: TRBD2
clone_size: many
cdr3_length: 15
cdr3_aa: CASSPGGTDTDTQYF

v_call: TRBV29-1
d_call: -
clone_size: -
cdr3_length: 15
cdr3_aa: CSVYDGASGSDEQFF

v_call: TRBV6-5
d_call: -
clone_size: -
cdr3_length: 14
cdr3_aa: CASSYSSWADTQYF

v_call: TRBV13
d_call: TRBD1
clone_size: -
cdr3_length: 11
cdr3_aa: CASSSNRGAFF

v_call: TRBV6-1
d_call: -
clone_size: -
cdr3_length: 15
cdr3_aa: CASSEASLPYYEQYF

v_call: TRBV5-1
d_call: -
clone_size: -
cdr3_length: 16
cdr3_aa: CASSTGSSFPGEKLFF

v_call: TRBV28
d_call: -
clone_size: -
cdr3_length: 15
cdr3_aa: CASSRSQGPTDTQYF

v_call: TRBV4-1
d_call: -
clone_size: once
cdr3_length: 16
cdr3_aa: CASSQDGGNSYNEQFF

v_call: TRBV27
d_call: TRBD1
clone_size: -
cdr3_length: 13
cdr3_aa: CASSRTGEVVYTF

v_call: TRBV2
d_call: -
clone_size: many
cdr3_length: 15
cdr3_aa: CASNRGTRSSYEQYF

v_call: TRBV6-5
d_call: -
clone_size: -
cdr3_length: 15
cdr3_aa: CASSYSIQGHTEAFF

v_call: TRBV11-3
d_call: -
clone_size: -
cdr3_length: 15
cdr3_aa: CASSFTAVSYNEQFF

v_call: TRBV27
d_call: TRBD1
clone_size: -
cdr3_length: 16
cdr3_aa: CASARVGDRFYNEQFF

v_call: TRBV29-1
d_call: -
clone_size: -
cdr3_length: 12
cdr3_aa: CSVSSTGYEQYF

v_call: TRBV30
d_call: -
clone_size: -
cdr3_length: 15
cdr3_aa: CAWSFGGTNTGELFF

v_call: TRBV6-4
d_call: TRBD2
clone_size: -
cdr3_length: 15
cdr3_aa: CASSSGSYGTDTQYF

v_call: TRBV7-6
d_call: -
clone_size: -
cdr3_length: 14
cdr3_aa: CASSRGGLDTEAFF

v_call: TRBV6-5
d_call: -
clone_size: -
cdr3_length: 14
cdr3_aa: CASSQGGGGETQYF

v_call: TRBV7-6
d_call: TRBD1
clone_size: -
cdr3_length: 16
cdr3_aa: CASSNPGTDRYNEQFF

v_call: TRBV28
d_call: TRBD2
clone_size: once
cdr3_length: 15
cdr3_aa: CASSPPIAGDYEQYF

v_call: TRBV5-4
d_call: -
clone_size: -
cdr3_length: 17
cdr3_aa: CASSFIGGKLAKNIQYF

v_call: TRBV29-1
d_call: -
clone_size: -
cdr3_length: 16
cdr3_aa: CSVGGGVPKGTYEQYF

v_call: TRBV6-4
d_call: -
clone_size: few
cdr3_length: 13
cdr3_aa: CASSEQGHGEQFF

v_call: TRBV7-2
d_call: -
clone_size: -
cdr3_length: 14
cdr3_aa: CASSLSYRAGEQYF

v_call: TRBV6-4
d_call: TRBD2
clone_size: -
cdr3_length: 16
cdr3_aa: CASSDSSGGDTDTQYF

v_call: TRBV28
d_call: -
clone_size: -
cdr3_length: 13
cdr3_aa: CASSLAFGNEQYF

v_call: TRBV4-2
d_call: TRBD2
clone_size: many
cdr3_length: 16
cdr3_aa: CASSQGLAGDYNEQFF

v_call: TRBV9
d_call: -
clone_size: -
cdr3_length: 17
cdr3_aa: CASSSRQVVSGANVLTF

v_call: TRBV28
d_call: -
clone_size: -
cdr3_length: 12
cdr3_aa: CASSLSRPESFF

v_call: TRBV7-6
d_call: -
clone_size: -
cdr3_length: 13
cdr3_aa: CASSSDTGYEQYF

v_call: TRBV10-2
d_call: -
clone_size: -
cdr3_length: 15
cdr3_aa: CASSDSGRGPYEQYF

v_call: TRBV27
d_call: TRBD1
clone_size: once
cdr3_length: 14
cdr3_aa: CASSINRGNTEAFF

v_call: TRBV15
d_call: TRBD2
clone_size: -
cdr3_length: 15
cdr3_aa: CATSRSTGGSYEQYF

v_call: TRBV2
d_call: -
clone_size: few
cdr3_length: 15
cdr3_aa: CASSESTTREWEQYF

v_call: TRBV5-1
d_call: TRBD2
clone_size: -
cdr3_length: 17
cdr3_aa: CASSLVPGLAGDFEQYF

v_call: TRBV19
d_call: TRBD2
clone_size: -
cdr3_length: 14
cdr3_aa: CASSFSGPYNEQFF

v_call: TRBV4-1
d_call: -
clone_size: -
cdr3_length: 16
cdr3_aa: CASSQEAGLSSYEQYF